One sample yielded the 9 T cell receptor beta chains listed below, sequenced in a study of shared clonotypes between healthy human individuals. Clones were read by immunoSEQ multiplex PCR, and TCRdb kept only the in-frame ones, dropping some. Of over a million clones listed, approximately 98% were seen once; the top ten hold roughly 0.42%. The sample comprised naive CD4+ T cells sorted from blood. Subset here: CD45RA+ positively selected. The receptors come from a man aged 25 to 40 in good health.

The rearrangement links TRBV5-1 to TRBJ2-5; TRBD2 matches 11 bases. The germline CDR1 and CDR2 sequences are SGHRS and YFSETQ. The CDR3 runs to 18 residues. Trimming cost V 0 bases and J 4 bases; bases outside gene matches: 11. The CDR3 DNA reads TGCGCCAGCAGCTTGGCGACTAGCGGGATAGGGCTTCTAGAGACCCAGTACTTC. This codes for CASSLATSGIGLLETQYF.

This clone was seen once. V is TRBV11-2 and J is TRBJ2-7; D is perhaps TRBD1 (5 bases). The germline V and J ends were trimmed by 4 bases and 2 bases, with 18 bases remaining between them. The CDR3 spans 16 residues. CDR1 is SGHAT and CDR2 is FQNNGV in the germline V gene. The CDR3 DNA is TGTGCCAGCAGCTGGCATCCGTTGGACACTCCCTACGAGCAGTACTTC. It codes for CASSWHPLDTPYEQYF.

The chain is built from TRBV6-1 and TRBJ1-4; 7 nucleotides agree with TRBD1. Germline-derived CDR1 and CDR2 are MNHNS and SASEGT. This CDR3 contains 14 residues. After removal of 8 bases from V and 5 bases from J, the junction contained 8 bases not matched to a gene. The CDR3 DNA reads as TGTGCCAGCCGCCCCGGGACAGTCAATGAAAAACTGTTTTTT. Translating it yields CASRPGTVNEKLFF.

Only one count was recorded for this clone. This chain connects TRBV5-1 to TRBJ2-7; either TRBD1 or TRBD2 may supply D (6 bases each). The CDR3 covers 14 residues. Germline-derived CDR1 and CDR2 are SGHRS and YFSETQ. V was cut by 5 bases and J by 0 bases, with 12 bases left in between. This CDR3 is CASSGGTFSYEQYF. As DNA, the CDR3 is TGCGCCAGCAGTGGCGGGACATTCTCCTACGAGCAGTACTTC.

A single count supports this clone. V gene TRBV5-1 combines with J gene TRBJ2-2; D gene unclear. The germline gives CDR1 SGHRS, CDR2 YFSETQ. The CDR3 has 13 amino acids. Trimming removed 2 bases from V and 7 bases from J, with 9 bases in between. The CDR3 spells CASSFTGDGELFF. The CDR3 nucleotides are TGCGCCAGCAGCTTCACCGGAGACGGGGAGCTGTTTTTT.

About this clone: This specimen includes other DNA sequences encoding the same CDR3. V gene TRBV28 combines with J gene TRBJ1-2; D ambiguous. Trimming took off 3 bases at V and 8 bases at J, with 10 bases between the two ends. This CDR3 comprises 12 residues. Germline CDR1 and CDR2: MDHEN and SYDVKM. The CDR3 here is CASSFRGSGYTF. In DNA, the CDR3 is TGTGCCAGCAGTTTTCGGGGTTCCGGCTACACCTTC.

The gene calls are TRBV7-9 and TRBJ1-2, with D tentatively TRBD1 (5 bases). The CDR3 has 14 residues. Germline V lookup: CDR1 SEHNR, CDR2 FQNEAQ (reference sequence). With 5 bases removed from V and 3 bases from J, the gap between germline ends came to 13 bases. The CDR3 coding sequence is TGTGCCAGCAGCCCCAACCTCAGGGACTATGGCTACACCTTC. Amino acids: CASSPNLRDYGYTF.

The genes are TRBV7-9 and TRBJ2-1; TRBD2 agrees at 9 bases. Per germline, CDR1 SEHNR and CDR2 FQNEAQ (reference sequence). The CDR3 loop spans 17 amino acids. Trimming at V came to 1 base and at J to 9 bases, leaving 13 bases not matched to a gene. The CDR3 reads CASSLDAGGSLGFEQFF. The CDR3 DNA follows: TGTGCCAGCAGCTTAGATGCGGGAGGGTCACTCGGGTTTGAGCAGTTCTTC.

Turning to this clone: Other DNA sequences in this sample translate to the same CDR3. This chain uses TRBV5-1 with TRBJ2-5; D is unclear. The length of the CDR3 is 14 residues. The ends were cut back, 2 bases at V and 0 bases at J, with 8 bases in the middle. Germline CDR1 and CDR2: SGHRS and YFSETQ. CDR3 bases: TGCGCCAGCAGCTTAGTCGGAGACCAAGAGACCCAGTACTTC. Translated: CASSLVGDQETQYF.